The entry that follows covers one T cell receptor beta chain sequence. The antigen is undetermined. These data belong to a study of T cell responses to AZD1222 COVID-19 vaccine. The CDR3 consists of 16 residues. Germline loops: CDR1 SGHAT, CDR2 FQNNGV. V trimming: 3 bases; J trimming: 7 bases; junction bases outside the gene matches: 12. Repertoires were generated with immunoSEQ multiplex PCR, while TCRdb's copy carries only in-frame clones and drops some. The table lists around 200,000 clones, 90% to 95% of them singletons. Overall study results and limits: Among the donors, most were white British and more were female, and clonal diversity was possibly underestimated. Spike-specific TCR depth and breadth grew after two AZD1222 doses. Only after the peak T cell response were repertoires sampled.

The chain employs TRBV11-2 and TRBJ1-2; 9 nucleotides match TRBD1. The sample in question was peripheral blood, obtained on day 0 of AZD1222 vaccination. The sequence derives from an adult in good health. The CDR3 reads CASSFLLGQGLSGYTF. Here the CDR3 DNA reads TGTGCCAGCAGCTTTCTGTTGGGACAGGGCTTGTCTGGCTACACCTTC.